This is a list of T cell receptor beta chains from one sample in a study of blood T cell repertoires in COVID-19. The table came from immunoSEQ multiplex PCR; TCRdb's copy has only in-frame clones and leaves some out. Among fewer than 200,000 clones listed, under 90% were seen once. Source material: PBMCs or T cells enriched from blood (not recorded which). These TCRs come from a man between 45 and 60 years old who had recovered from COVID-19. Each CDR3 is given with its conserved first and last residue. Fields, in order: J gene, clone size, V gene, D gene, CDR3 DNA, CDR3 protein. A D gene is named only where the DNA matches it firmly. The size entry is marked missing in some rows and otherwise reads once, few, many or a size class.

j_call: TRBJ2-1; clone_size: once; v_call: TRBV15; d_call: TRBD1; cdr3_nt: TGTGCCACCAGCAGAGGACAGGGGGCTTACAATGAGCAGTTCTTC; cdr3_aa: CATSRGQGAYNEQFF
j_call: TRBJ2-7; clone_size: -; v_call: TRBV7-6; d_call: -; cdr3_nt: TGTGCCAGCAGCCCCCGAGCGGGCCTCTCCTACGAGCAGTACTTC; cdr3_aa: CASSPRAGLSYEQYF
j_call: TRBJ1-2; clone_size: -; v_call: TRBV7-9; d_call: -; cdr3_nt: TGTGCCAGCAGGCAGGATAACTATGGCTACACCTTC; cdr3_aa: CASRQDNYGYTF
j_call: TRBJ2-1; clone_size: -; v_call: TRBV19; d_call: -; cdr3_nt: TGTGCCAGTAGTATGGCCAATGAGCAGTTCTTC; cdr3_aa: CASSMANEQFF
j_call: TRBJ2-4; clone_size: once; v_call: TRBV6-2/TRBV6-3; d_call: -; cdr3_nt: TGTGCCAGCAGTTACATTGACAAGGTGATGGGAGTAGTCAAAAACATTCAGTACTTC; cdr3_aa: CASSYIDKVMGVVKNIQYF
j_call: TRBJ2-5; clone_size: -; v_call: TRBV29-1; d_call: TRBD1; cdr3_nt: TGCAGCGTTGAGGGACAGGCCAACTCGAAGACCCAGTACTTC; cdr3_aa: CSVEGQANSKTQYF
j_call: TRBJ2-6; clone_size: -; v_call: TRBV7-6; d_call: TRBD2; cdr3_nt: TGTGCCAGCAGCTTACTAGCGGGGGGGTCTGGGGCCAACGTCCTGACTTTC; cdr3_aa: CASSLLAGGSGANVLTF
j_call: TRBJ2-5; clone_size: -; v_call: TRBV27; d_call: TRBD1; cdr3_nt: TGTGCCAGCAGTACTGCCGGGACAGAAGAGACCCAGTACTTC; cdr3_aa: CASSTAGTEETQYF
j_call: TRBJ1-2; clone_size: -; v_call: TRBV9; d_call: -; cdr3_nt: TGTGCCAGCAGCGTAGAGTCGGGCAGGGCGATTGGCTACACCTTC; cdr3_aa: CASSVESGRAIGYTF
j_call: TRBJ2-5; clone_size: -; v_call: TRBV27; d_call: TRBD2; cdr3_nt: TGTGCCAGCAGCGTCGGGGGGTTTCGCCCTGGGGAGACCCAGTACTTC; cdr3_aa: CASSVGGFRPGETQYF
j_call: TRBJ2-2; clone_size: -; v_call: TRBV5-5; d_call: -; cdr3_nt: TGTGCCAGCAGCTTGGTGCCTCCAGGGGAGTTTTTT; cdr3_aa: CASSLVPPGEFF
j_call: TRBJ2-1; clone_size: -; v_call: TRBV7-3; d_call: TRBD2; cdr3_nt: TGTGCCAGCAGCTCGGACGGGGGGGCCTTTTACAATGAGCAGTTCTTC; cdr3_aa: CASSSDGGAFYNEQFF
j_call: TRBJ1-2; clone_size: -; v_call: TRBV29-1; d_call: TRBD1; cdr3_nt: TGCAGCGCTTCCCCGGGACAGGGCCTCGGTGGCTACACCTTC; cdr3_aa: CSASPGQGLGGYTF
j_call: TRBJ1-2; clone_size: -; v_call: TRBV18; d_call: -; cdr3_nt: TGTGCCAGCTCACCAGGACAGTCCGGTAACTATGGCTACACCTTC; cdr3_aa: CASSPGQSGNYGYTF
j_call: TRBJ1-5; clone_size: once; v_call: TRBV19; d_call: -; cdr3_nt: TGTGCCAGTAGTTCCCATGGACTGCGGGGGACCCAGCATTTT; cdr3_aa: CASSSHGLRGTQHF
j_call: TRBJ1-6; clone_size: -; v_call: TRBV21-1; d_call: -; cdr3_nt: TGTGCCAGCAGTACCGACAGGGGATATTCACCCCTCCACTTT; cdr3_aa: CASSTDRGYSPLHF
j_call: TRBJ1-1; clone_size: -; v_call: TRBV3-1/TRBV3-2; d_call: TRBD1; cdr3_nt: TGTGCCAGCAGCCAAAACAGGGGGATCGAAGCTTTCTTT; cdr3_aa: CASSQNRGIEAFF
j_call: TRBJ2-7; clone_size: -; v_call: TRBV5-1; d_call: TRBD2; cdr3_nt: TGCGCCAGCAGCTTGGCTAGCGGGGCGTACGAGCAGTACTTC; cdr3_aa: CASSLASGAYEQYF
j_call: TRBJ2-1; clone_size: -; v_call: TRBV19; d_call: TRBD2; cdr3_nt: TGTGCCAGTAGAGCGACTAGCGGGGACGTTAATAATGAGCAGTTCTTC; cdr3_aa: CASRATSGDVNNEQFF
j_call: TRBJ1-1; clone_size: -; v_call: TRBV6-5; d_call: -; cdr3_nt: TGTGCCAGCAGTTACTCGCCAGACATTGAAGCTTTCTTT; cdr3_aa: CASSYSPDIEAFF
j_call: TRBJ2-3; clone_size: -; v_call: TRBV28; d_call: -; cdr3_nt: TGTGCCACCCTACCCGGGGGATCCCCCACAGATACGCAGTATTTT; cdr3_aa: CATLPGGSPTDTQYF
j_call: TRBJ2-7; clone_size: -; v_call: TRBV19; d_call: TRBD1; cdr3_nt: TGTGCCAGCGGAGAGGGGGACAGCGCTACCTACGAGCAGTACTTC; cdr3_aa: CASGEGDSATYEQYF
j_call: TRBJ1-2; clone_size: -; v_call: TRBV4-1; d_call: TRBD1; cdr3_nt: TGCGCCAGCAGCCAAGGGACAGGCGACTATGGCTACACCTTC; cdr3_aa: CASSQGTGDYGYTF
j_call: TRBJ1-3; clone_size: -; v_call: TRBV30; d_call: TRBD1; cdr3_nt: TGTGCCTCATACAGGGGGACAAACACCATATATTTT; cdr3_aa: CASYRGTNTIYF
j_call: TRBJ2-1; clone_size: -; v_call: TRBV29-1; d_call: -; cdr3_nt: TGCAGCGTTGAAGAAGGGGTGGATGAGCAGTTCTTC; cdr3_aa: CSVEEGVDEQFF
j_call: TRBJ2-1; clone_size: -; v_call: TRBV30; d_call: TRBD2; cdr3_nt: TGTGCCTGGAGTTTAATGACTAGCGGGGGCCGCCGGGGAGAGCAGTTCTTC; cdr3_aa: CAWSLMTSGGRRGEQFF
j_call: TRBJ1-5; clone_size: -; v_call: TRBV12-3/TRBV12-4; d_call: -; cdr3_nt: TGTGCCAGCAGTTTTAGCCTCAATCAGCCCCAGCATTTT; cdr3_aa: CASSFSLNQPQHF
j_call: TRBJ1-2; clone_size: -; v_call: TRBV2; d_call: TRBD1; cdr3_nt: TGTGCCAGCAGCTGGGGTCTACCGGGACAGGGCTTC; cdr3_aa: CASSWGLPGQGF
j_call: TRBJ2-5; clone_size: -; v_call: TRBV7-2; d_call: -; cdr3_nt: TGTGCCATTCCCCGGGTGGGGCTGGGGGAGACCCAGTACTTC; cdr3_aa: CAIPRVGLGETQYF